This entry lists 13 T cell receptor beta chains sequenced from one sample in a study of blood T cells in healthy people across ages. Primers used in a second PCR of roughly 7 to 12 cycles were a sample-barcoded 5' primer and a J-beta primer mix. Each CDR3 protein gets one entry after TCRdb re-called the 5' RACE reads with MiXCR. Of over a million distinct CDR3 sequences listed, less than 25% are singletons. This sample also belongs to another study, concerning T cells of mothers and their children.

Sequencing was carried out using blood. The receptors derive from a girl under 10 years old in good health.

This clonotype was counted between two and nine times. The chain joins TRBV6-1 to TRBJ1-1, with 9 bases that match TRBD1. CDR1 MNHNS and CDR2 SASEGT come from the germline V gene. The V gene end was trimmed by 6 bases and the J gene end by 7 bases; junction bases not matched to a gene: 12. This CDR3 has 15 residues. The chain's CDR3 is CASRTGGRGDSEAFF. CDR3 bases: TGTGCCAGCAGGACAGGGGGTCGCGGAGATAGTGAAGCTTTCTTT.

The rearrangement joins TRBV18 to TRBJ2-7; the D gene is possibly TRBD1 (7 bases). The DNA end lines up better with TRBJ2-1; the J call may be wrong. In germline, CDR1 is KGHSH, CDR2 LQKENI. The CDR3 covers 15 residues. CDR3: CASSRQGGQNNEQFF. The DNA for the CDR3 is TGTGCCAGCTCACGGCAGGGGGGCCAAAACAATGAGCAGTTCTTC.

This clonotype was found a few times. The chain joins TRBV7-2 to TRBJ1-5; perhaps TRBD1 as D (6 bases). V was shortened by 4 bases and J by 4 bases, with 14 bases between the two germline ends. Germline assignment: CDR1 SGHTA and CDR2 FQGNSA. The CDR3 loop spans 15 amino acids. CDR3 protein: CASSSGGRRNQPQHF. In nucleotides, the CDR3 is TGTGCCAGCAGCTCCGGGGGGCGCAGGAATCAGCCCCAGCATTTT.

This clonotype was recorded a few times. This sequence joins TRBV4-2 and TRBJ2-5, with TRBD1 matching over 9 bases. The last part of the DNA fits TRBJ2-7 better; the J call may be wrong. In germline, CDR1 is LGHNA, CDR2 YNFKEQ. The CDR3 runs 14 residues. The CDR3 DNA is TGTGCCAGCAGCCCTCCCGGGACAGGGAACGAGCAGTACTTC. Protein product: CASSPPGTGNEQYF.

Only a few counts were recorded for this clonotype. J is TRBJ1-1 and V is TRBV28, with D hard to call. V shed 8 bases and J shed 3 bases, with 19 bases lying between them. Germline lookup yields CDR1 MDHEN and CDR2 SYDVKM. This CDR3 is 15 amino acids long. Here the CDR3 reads CASVNRQLFDTEAFF. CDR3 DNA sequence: TGTGCCAGCGTCAACCGCCAGTTGTTCGACACTGAAGCTTTCTTT.

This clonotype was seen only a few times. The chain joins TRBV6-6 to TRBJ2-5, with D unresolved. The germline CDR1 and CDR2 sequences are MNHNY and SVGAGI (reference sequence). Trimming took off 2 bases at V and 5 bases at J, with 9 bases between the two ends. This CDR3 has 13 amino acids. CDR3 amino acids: CASSYQPAETQYF. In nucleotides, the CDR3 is TGTGCCAGCAGTTACCAGCCTGCGGAGACCCAGTACTTC.

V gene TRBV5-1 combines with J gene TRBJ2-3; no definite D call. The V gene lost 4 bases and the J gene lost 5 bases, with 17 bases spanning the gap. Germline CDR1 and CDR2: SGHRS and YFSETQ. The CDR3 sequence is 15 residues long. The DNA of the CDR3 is TGCGCCAGCAGCCTCACAGACGGCCTGGGAGATACGCAGTATTTT. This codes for CASSLTDGLGDTQYF. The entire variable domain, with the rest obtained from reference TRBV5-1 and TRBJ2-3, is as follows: KAGVTQTPRYLIKTRGQQVTLSCSPISGHRSVSWYQQTPGQGLQFLFEYFSETQRNKGNFPGRFSGRQFSNSRSEMNVSTLELGDSALYLCASSLTDGLGDTQYFGPGTRLTVL.

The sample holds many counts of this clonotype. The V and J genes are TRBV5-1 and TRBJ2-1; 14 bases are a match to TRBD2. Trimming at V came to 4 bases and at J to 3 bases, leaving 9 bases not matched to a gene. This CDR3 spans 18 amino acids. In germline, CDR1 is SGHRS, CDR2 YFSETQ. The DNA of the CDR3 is TGCGCCAGCAGCCTTGGGACTAGCGGGAGTTTTTACTACAATGAGCAGTTCTTC. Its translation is CASSLGTSGSFYYNEQFF.

The CDR3 DNA reads TGTGCCAGCAGTTACCGCCGGTTACAAGAGACCCAGTACTTC. Translated, it gives CASSYRRLQETQYF. The chain joins TRBV6-2 or TRBV6-3 to TRBJ2-5; D is unclear. Germline V lookup: CDR1 MNHEY, CDR2 SVGEGT. V dropped 2 bases and J dropped 2 bases, with 9 bases sitting between them. CDR3 length: 14 residues.

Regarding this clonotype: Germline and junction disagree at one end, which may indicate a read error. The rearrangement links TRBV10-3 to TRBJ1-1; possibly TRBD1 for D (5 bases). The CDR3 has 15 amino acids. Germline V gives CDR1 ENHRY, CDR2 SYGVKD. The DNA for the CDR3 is TGTGCCGTCAGTGGGGACGGGGCAGCGAACACTGAAGCTTTCTTT. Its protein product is CAVSGDGAANTEAFF.

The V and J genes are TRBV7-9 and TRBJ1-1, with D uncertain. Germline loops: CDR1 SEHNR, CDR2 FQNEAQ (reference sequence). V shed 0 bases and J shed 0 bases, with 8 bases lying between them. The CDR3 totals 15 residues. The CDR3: CASSLAAALNTEAFF. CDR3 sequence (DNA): TGTGCCAGCAGCTTAGCGGCAGCCTTGAACACTGAAGCTTTCTTT.

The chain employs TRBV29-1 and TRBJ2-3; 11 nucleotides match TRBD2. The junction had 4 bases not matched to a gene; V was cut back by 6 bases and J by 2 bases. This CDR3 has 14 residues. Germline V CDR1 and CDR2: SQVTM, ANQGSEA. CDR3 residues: CSVGTSGYTDTQYF. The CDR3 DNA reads TGCAGCGTGGGGACTAGCGGTTACACAGATACGCAGTATTTT.

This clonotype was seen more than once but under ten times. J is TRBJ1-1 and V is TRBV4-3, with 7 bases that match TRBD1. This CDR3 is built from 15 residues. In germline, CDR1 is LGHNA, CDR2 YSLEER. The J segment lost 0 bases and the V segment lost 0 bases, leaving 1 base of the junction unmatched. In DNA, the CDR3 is TGCGCCAGCAGCCAAGAACAGGGGATGAACACTGAAGCTTTCTTT. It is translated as CASSQEQGMNTEAFF.